This TCR beta chain comes out of a study of blood T cell repertoires in COVID-19. About the study: Italy, Spain and the United States were the sources of the convalescent and acute COVID-19 samples. The cDNA or gDNA used as material had been derived from T cells, B-cell-depleted T cells, or PBMCs.

Sequencing used immunoSEQ multiplex PCR; TCRdb keeps in-frame clones, though not all of them. This sample has 6,000 or so clones, with 88% found just once. Germline V gene sequence: CDR1 SGHTS, CDR2 YDEGEE. This CDR3 region has 15 residues. With 7 bases removed from V and 6 bases from J, the gap between germline ends came to 23 bases. The V call is TRBV5-8, the J call TRBJ2-7; D possibly corresponds to TRBD2 (6 bases). The sequenced sample consisted of peripheral blood. This clonotype originated in a human donor in a cohort sampled during active COVID-19. CDR3 nucleotides: TGTGCCAGCGCCCCGGGGGAGCGGACCGGCGGCGAGCAGTACTTC. Translated: CASAPGERTGGEQYF.